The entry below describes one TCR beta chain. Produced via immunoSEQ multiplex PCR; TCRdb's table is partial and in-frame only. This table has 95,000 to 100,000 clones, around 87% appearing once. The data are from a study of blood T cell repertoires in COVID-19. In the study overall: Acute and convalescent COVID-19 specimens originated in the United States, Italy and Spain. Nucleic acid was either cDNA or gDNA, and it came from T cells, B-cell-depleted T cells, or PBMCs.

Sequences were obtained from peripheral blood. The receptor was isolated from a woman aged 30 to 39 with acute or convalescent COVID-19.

The CDR3 region has the DNA TGTGCAAGTCGCTCCACGGGGGGAATAAATGAAAAACTGTTTTTT. This gives the protein CASRSTGGINEKLFF. The chain couples TRBV12-2 to TRBJ1-4. TRBV12-2 is deemed a pseudogene. The CDR3 length is 15 residues.